Listed below are T cell receptor beta chains from one sample, sequenced in a study of T cell responses to AZD1222 COVID-19 vaccine. Repertoires were generated with immunoSEQ multiplex PCR, while TCRdb's copy carries only in-frame clones and drops some. The table has 110,000 to 150,000 clones, about nine tenths seen once; the top ten hold roughly 4.7%. The source was peripheral blood, collected on day 0 of AZD1222 vaccination. The receptors here all came from an adult in good health. Each CDR3 is given with its conserved first and last residue. A D gene is named only where the DNA matches it firmly. A row's size may be missing; if present it is once, few, many or a size class.

few	TRBV7-9	TRBJ2-7	-	CASSLAFSGRNMEQYF	TGTGCCAGCAGCTTAGCTTTCTCCGGGAGAAATATGGAGCAGTACTTC
-	TRBV14	TRBJ2-1	-	CASSQAGYTSSGLGWNEQFF	TGTGCCAGCAGCCAAGCGGGTTACACATCTTCAGGGTTGGGTTGGAATGAGCAGTTCTTC
few	TRBV7-2	TRBJ1-2	-	CASSPQPSGALSYGYTF	TGTGCCAGCAGCCCCCAACCCTCAGGGGCCCTATCCTATGGCTACACCTTC
-	TRBV5-6	TRBJ1-2	-	CASSTAPFGYTF	TGTGCCAGCAGCACGGCCCCGTTTGGCTACACCTTC
-	TRBV19	TRBJ1-1	TRBD1	CASSIPGGFVFF	TGTGCCAGTAGTATTCCAGGGGGCTTCGTTTTCTTT
-	TRBV28	TRBJ2-7	-	CASNKPGRSSYEQYF	TGTGCCAGCAATAAGCCGGGACGGAGCTCCTACGAGCAGTACTTC
-	TRBV6-5	TRBJ2-5	-	CASSYSPGTASATQYF	TGTGCCAGCAGTTACTCTCCCGGGACCGCGAGCGCGACCCAGTACTTC
-	TRBV7-2	TRBJ1-5	-	CASSPGTVNQPQHF	TGTGCCAGCAGCCCCGGGACGGTCAATCAGCCCCAGCATTTT
-	TRBV2	TRBJ2-7	-	CASIDTSYEQYF	TGTGCCAGCATCGACACCTCCTACGAGCAGTACTTC
-	TRBV21-1	TRBJ1-1	-	CASSSGRIYEAFF	TGTGCCAGCAGCTCGGGACGGATTTATGAAGCTTTCTTT
-	TRBV7-2	TRBJ1-2	-	CASSVYDSDIYGYTF	TGTGCCAGCAGCGTTTACGACAGTGACATCTATGGCTACACCTTC
once	TRBV7-2	TRBJ1-5	-	CASSLGGRAGQPQHF	TGTGCCAGCAGCTTAGGAGGCAGGGCCGGTCAGCCCCAGCATTTT
-	TRBV2	TRBJ2-5	TRBD2	CASSQNSGRVGETQYF	TGTGCCAGCAGTCAAAATAGCGGGAGGGTGGGGGAGACCCAGTACTTC
-	TRBV5-1	TRBJ2-2	-	CASMGPGELFF	TGCGCCAGCATGGGGCCCGGGGAGCTGTTTTTT
-	TRBV5-1	TRBJ2-5	-	CASSERHEETQYF	TGCGCCAGCAGCGAAAGACACGAAGAGACCCAGTACTTC
-	TRBV6-5	TRBJ1-1	-	CASSYGLPNTEAFF	TGTGCCAGCAGTTACGGACTTCCGAACACTGAAGCTTTCTTT
-	TRBV7-9	TRBJ1-1	-	CASSLLGGTNTEAFF	TGTGCCAGCAGCTTACTAGGGGGTACGAACACTGAAGCTTTCTTT
few	TRBV5-4	TRBJ2-3	-	CASSFGRPRDTQYF	TGTGCCAGCAGCTTCGGTCGGCCCCGAGATACGCAGTATTTT
-	TRBV15	TRBJ2-7	-	CATSRDFSLDEQYF	TGTGCCACCAGCAGAGATTTTTCTTTGGACGAGCAGTACTTC
-	TRBV3-1/TRBV3-2	TRBJ2-3	-	CASSQDYGSGDTQYF	TGTGCCAGCAGCCAAGATTACGGTTCGGGTGATACGCAGTATTTT
-	TRBV5-1	TRBJ2-5	TRBD2	CASSLLAGGQETQYF	TGCGCCAGCAGCTTGTTAGCGGGGGGGCAAGAGACCCAGTACTTC
-	TRBV12-3/TRBV12-4	TRBJ2-7	-	CASSSPLGGEQYF	TGTGCCAGCAGCTCACCTCTAGGGGGCGAGCAGTACTTC
-	TRBV5-1	TRBJ2-1	TRBD2	CASSPHISGGAGNEQFF	TGCGCCAGCAGCCCTCATATCAGCGGGGGGGCTGGCAATGAGCAGTTCTTC
-	TRBV7-9	TRBJ1-2	-	CASSTSVLGYTF	TGTGCCAGCAGCACTTCGGTCCTTGGCTACACCTTC
-	TRBV5-1	TRBJ2-7	TRBD2	CASSSSGSAYEQYF	TGCGCCAGCAGCTCTAGCGGGAGCGCCTACGAGCAGTACTTC
few	TRBV2	TRBJ2-7	-	CASSGYGRGRSGEQYF	TGTGCCAGCAGTGGGTACGGAAGGGGTCGAAGTGGCGAGCAGTACTTC
once	TRBV3-1/TRBV3-2	TRBJ2-7	TRBD1	CASSRWDRGGEQYF	TGTGCCAGCAGCCGATGGGACAGGGGGGGCGAGCAGTACTTC
-	TRBV10-1	TRBJ1-1	-	CASSESILTEAFF	TGCGCCAGCAGTGAGTCGATACTTACTGAAGCTTTCTTT
-	TRBV18	TRBJ1-5	TRBD1	CASSREQGARLQPQHF	TGTGCCAGCTCACGAGAACAGGGGGCGCGTCTTCAGCCCCAGCATTTT
-	TRBV21-1	TRBJ1-1	-	CASTHLVADTEAFF	TGTGCCAGCACGCATCTAGTCGCCGACACTGAAGCTTTCTTT
-	TRBV19	TRBJ2-2	-	CASTLGHWGTGELFF	TGTGCCAGTACCCTTGGACACTGGGGGACCGGGGAGCTGTTTTTT
-	TRBV10-1	TRBJ1-2	-	CASSESPNYGYTF	TGCGCCAGCAGTGAGTCTCCTAACTATGGCTACACCTTC
-	TRBV5-1	TRBJ2-7	-	CASSKGGELYEQYF	TGCGCCAGCTCCAAGGGGGGGGAGTTGTACGAGCAGTACTTC
-	TRBV7-8	TRBJ2-5	-	CASSQAGQETQYF	TGTGCCAGCAGCCAAGCGGGTCAGGAGACCCAGTACTTC
-	TRBV30	TRBJ1-1	-	CARGSMNTEAFF	TGTGCCCGGGGGTCGATGAACACTGAAGCTTTCTTT
-	TRBV19	TRBJ1-5	-	CASSKGHNQPQHF	TGTGCCAGTAGTAAGGGACACAATCAGCCCCAGCATTTT
-	TRBV25-1	TRBJ1-3	-	CASSEARGAARGRNTIYF	TGTGCCAGCAGTGAAGCCCGCGGGGCCGCGAGGGGAAGAAACACCATATATTTT
-	TRBV18	TRBJ1-3	-	CASSQRTRQGNTIYF	TGTGCCAGCTCCCAAAGGACGAGACAGGGAAACACCATATATTTT
-	TRBV5-6	TRBJ2-7	-	CASSSPRGQDYEQYF	TGTGCCAGCAGCTCCCCCCGGGGCCAGGACTACGAGCAGTACTTC
-	TRBV27	TRBJ2-3	-	CASSLSLSDTQYF	TGTGCCAGCAGTTTATCGTTATCGGATACGCAGTATTTT
-	TRBV6-5	TRBJ2-2	-	CASTLGLGTGELFF	TGTGCCAGCACCCTGGGCCTGGGGACCGGGGAGCTGTTTTTT
-	TRBV7-9	TRBJ1-3	-	CASSLVPVGRTSGNTIYF	TGTGCCAGCAGCTTAGTACCCGTTGGGCGGACATCTGGAAACACCATATATTTT
-	TRBV2	TRBJ2-1	-	CASSRSQALSQFF	TGTGCCAGCAGTCGCTCCCAGGCTCTATCGCAGTTCTTC
-	TRBV4-1	TRBJ1-1	-	CASSQEGGRWEAFF	TGCGCCAGCAGCCAAGAGGGGGGCAGATGGGAAGCTTTCTTT
-	TRBV15	TRBJ2-1	-	CATSRGGPFRFF	TGTGCCACCAGCAGAGGGGGTCCATTCCGGTTCTTC